The rows below give T cell receptor beta chains drawn from one sample of a study of blood T cell repertoires in COVID-19. Measured with immunoSEQ multiplex PCR; TCRdb has only the in-frame clones, and not every one. The repertoire holds about 140,000 clones, with roughly 87% as singletons. Source material: peripheral blood. Receptors were obtained from a human donor in a cohort sampled during active COVID-19. The CDR3 runs from the conserved cysteine through the conserved F or W. D genes are given only for firm matches. Not all rows give a size; the values are once, few, many and, for expanded clones, a class.

d_gene: TRBD1
v_gene: TRBV7-9
j_gene: TRBJ2-2
abundance: NA
CDR3nt: TGTGCCAGCAGCTCTAGTGGGGGACAGGCCACCGGGGAGCTGTTTTTT
CDR3aa: CASSSSGGQATGELFF

d_gene: NA
v_gene: TRBV7-9
j_gene: TRBJ2-6
abundance: NA
CDR3nt: TGTGCCAGCAGCTTGACTGTCTCTGGGGCCAACGTCCTGACTTTC
CDR3aa: CASSLTVSGANVLTF

d_gene: TRBD2
v_gene: TRBV19
j_gene: TRBJ2-2
abundance: NA
CDR3nt: TGTGCCAGTAGTGGAGCGGGGGGGAACACCGGGGAGCTGTTTTTT
CDR3aa: CASSGAGGNTGELFF

d_gene: NA
v_gene: TRBV7-6
j_gene: TRBJ2-5
abundance: NA
CDR3nt: TGTGCCAGCAGCTTACGCCCGAGGGGGGAGACCCAGTACTTC
CDR3aa: CASSLRPRGETQYF

d_gene: NA
v_gene: TRBV18
j_gene: TRBJ1-1
abundance: few
CDR3nt: TGTGCCAGCTCAAGTTTGGTTCAGGGGCGAACTGAAGCTTTCTTT
CDR3aa: CASSSLVQGRTEAFF

d_gene: NA
v_gene: TRBV28
j_gene: TRBJ1-2
abundance: few
CDR3nt: TGTGCCAGTCTGACAGGTTCTAACTATGGCTACACCTTC
CDR3aa: CASLTGSNYGYTF

d_gene: NA
v_gene: TRBV2
j_gene: TRBJ1-1
abundance: NA
CDR3nt: TGTGCCAGCAGAACAGGGAGGAACACTGAAGCTTTCTTT
CDR3aa: CASRTGRNTEAFF

d_gene: NA
v_gene: TRBV5-1
j_gene: TRBJ2-3
abundance: NA
CDR3nt: TGCGCCAGCAGCTATGACGGGGACACAGATACGCAGTATTTT
CDR3aa: CASSYDGDTDTQYF

d_gene: TRBD2
v_gene: TRBV7-8
j_gene: TRBJ2-7
abundance: NA
CDR3nt: TGTGCCAGCAGCTTATTGGCTAGCGGGAGTTTCTACTACGAGCAGTACTTC
CDR3aa: CASSLLASGSFYYEQYF

d_gene: NA
v_gene: TRBV3-1/TRBV3-2
j_gene: TRBJ2-1
abundance: once
CDR3nt: TGTGCCAGCAGCCAAGACACTGTCTCCTACAATGAGCAGTTCTTC
CDR3aa: CASSQDTVSYNEQFF

d_gene: TRBD2
v_gene: TRBV12-3/TRBV12-4
j_gene: TRBJ2-5
abundance: NA
CDR3nt: TGTGCCAGCAGTGGACTAGTAGAGGAGACCCAGTACTTC
CDR3aa: CASSGLVEETQYF

d_gene: TRBD1
v_gene: TRBV19
j_gene: TRBJ1-3
abundance: NA
CDR3nt: TGTGCCAGCAGCGGCCGGGGCACCAAGGGGGCCTCTGGAAACACCATATATTTT
CDR3aa: CASSGRGTKGASGNTIYF

d_gene: NA
v_gene: TRBV29-1
j_gene: TRBJ2-7
abundance: NA
CDR3nt: TGCAGCGTGGCAGGGGGTTCGGAGGGCTCCTACGAGCAGTACTTC
CDR3aa: CSVAGGSEGSYEQYF

d_gene: NA
v_gene: TRBV9
j_gene: TRBJ2-7
abundance: NA
CDR3nt: TGTGCCAGCAGCGCGACGGGCGAGCAGTACTTC
CDR3aa: CASSATGEQYF

d_gene: TRBD2
v_gene: TRBV6-1
j_gene: TRBJ2-5
abundance: NA
CDR3nt: TGTGCCAGCAGTGAAGAGGCTAGCGGGGTCCAAGAGACCCAGTACTTC
CDR3aa: CASSEEASGVQETQYF

d_gene: NA
v_gene: TRBV5-6
j_gene: TRBJ2-7
abundance: NA
CDR3nt: TGTGCCAGCAGCCCCCGCCTTGGTCTAGCCGGCTACGAGCAGTACTTC
CDR3aa: CASSPRLGLAGYEQYF